This record concerns one T cell receptor (beta chain) sequence. This record belongs to a study of T cell responses to AZD1222 COVID-19 vaccine. Germline assignment: CDR1 MNHEY and CDR2 SVGAGI. This CDR3 comprises 15 residues. V dropped 8 bases and J dropped 2; count of bases not matched to a gene: 9. Using immunoSEQ multiplex PCR, the repertoire was profiled, and TCRdb retains in-frame clones only, with some absent. The sample lists fewer than 70,000 clones, about 74% occurring once. Sequencing used peripheral blood, obtained 28 days after the second AZD1222 dose. The chain couples TRBV6-5 to TRBJ2-5; 9 bases align to TRBD2. The receptor comes from an adult who received the AZD1222 COVID-19 vaccine. CDR3 loop: CASRSGGSTQETQYF. For the CDR3, the DNA is TGTGCCAGCCGGAGCGGGGGGTCTACTCAAGAGACCCAGTACTTC.